These 8 T cell receptor beta chains came from one sample sequenced in a study of blood T cell repertoires in COVID-19. Method: immunoSEQ multiplex PCR; TCRdb's copy keeps in-frame clones and lacks some. The sample has about 66,000 clones, 70% to 90% seen once. Sample: peripheral blood. Source of these receptors: a man in his fifties with active COVID-19.

This chain uses TRBV6-2 or TRBV6-3 with TRBJ1-1, with TRBD1 as a possible D gene (6 bases). Trimming cost V 6 bases and J 0 bases, with 17 bases left between them. The CDR3 consists of 16 residues. The V gene's germline CDR1 is MNHEY and CDR2 SVGEGT. Here the CDR3 reads CASSLYQGNMNTEAFF. DNA for the CDR3: TGTGCCAGCAGCCTATATCAGGGGAATATGAACACTGAAGCTTTCTTT.

The V and J genes are TRBV19 and TRBJ2-1; TRBD2 matches 8 bases. Trimming removed 7 bases from V and 7 bases from J; junction bases left unmatched: 12. Germline V gives CDR1 LNHDA, CDR2 SQIVND (reference sequence). The CDR3 covers 15 residues. The CDR3 spells CASTPRGGRGNEQFF. CDR3 nucleotides: TGTGCCAGTACCCCCCGCGGGGGGAGAGGGAATGAGCAGTTCTTC.

The chain employs TRBV2 and TRBJ2-7, with TRBD1 identical over 9 bases. CDR1 is SNHLY and CDR2 is FYNNEI in the germline V gene. The length of the CDR3 is 14 residues. Losses at the gene ends were 5 bases for V and 3 bases for J; bases not matched to a gene: 5. The CDR3 loop is CASSRQGGFYEQYF. The CDR3 coding sequence is TGTGCCAGCAGTCGACAGGGGGGATTCTACGAGCAGTACTTC.

The genes are TRBV5-1 and TRBJ1-2, with 9 positions matching TRBD1. V was clipped by 4 bases and J by 4 bases; unmatched bases: 8. Germline V lookup: CDR1 SGHRS, CDR2 YFSETQ. This CDR3 has 15 amino acids. In nucleotides, the CDR3 is TGCGCCAGCAGCGCTTCACAGGGGGCAAGCTATGGCTACACCTTC. Translation gives CASSASQGASYGYTF.

V is TRBV19 and J is TRBJ1-1, with no clear D. The CDR3 length is 13 residues. Trimming cost V 3 bases and J 6 bases, with 11 bases left between them. Germline CDR1 reads LNHDA; CDR2 reads SQIVND (reference sequence). CDR3 amino acids: CASSMGGSPEAFF. CDR3 sequence (DNA): TGTGCCAGTAGTATGGGAGGGAGTCCTGAAGCTTTCTTT.

V and J are TRBV14 and TRBJ2-3, with TRBD2 matching 9 bases. The CDR3 has 15 amino acids. V was pared by 2 bases and J by 2 bases, with 2 bases of the junction left unmatched. Germline V gene lookup returns CDR1 SGHDN and CDR2 FVKESK. The DNA of the CDR3 is TGTGCCAGCAGCCAACTAGCGGGGCCCACAGATACGCAGTATTTT. Translating it yields CASSQLAGPTDTQYF.

The chain carries TRBV27 and TRBJ1-2, with D possibly TRBD1 on 6 matching bases. This CDR3 is 16 amino acids long. The V and J ends lost 5 bases and 1 base respectively, with 17 bases between them. Germline V gene sequence: CDR1 MNHEY, CDR2 SMNVEV (reference sequence). Here the CDR3 reads CASSPQGQGYNYGYTF. For the CDR3, the DNA is TGTGCCAGCAGTCCCCAGGGGCAGGGCTATAACTATGGCTACACCTTC.

The rearrangement joins TRBV18 to TRBJ2-5, with 14 positions matching TRBD2. After removal of 5 bases from V and 4 bases from J, the junction contained 12 bases not matched to a gene. This CDR3 contains 18 residues. Germline-derived CDR1 and CDR2 are KGHSH and LQKENI. CDR3 DNA sequence: TGTGCCAGCTCAGTTGGTGGACTAGCGGGAGGAGTGACAGAGACCCAGTACTTC. Encoded protein: CASSVGGLAGGVTETQYF.